This T cell receptor (beta chain) was found in a study of identical twins. MiXCR, run by TCRdb on the 5' RACE reads, gives a single entry per CDR3 protein. The table includes 700,000 to 950,000 distinct CDR3 sequences, over 9% detected once. These data were also filed under a second study, of yellow fever vaccine responses in identical twins.

The sequenced material came from PBMCs. The TCR was taken from a woman between 18 and 29 years old in good health.

The CDR3 DNA reads TGCAGTGCTAGCGGGGCCGGCCAAGAGACCCAGTACTTC. Residues: CSASGAGQETQYF. The chain uses TRBV20-1 and TRBJ2-5; perhaps D is TRBD1 or TRBD2 (5 bases each). The ends were cut back, 3 bases at V and 1 base at J, with 9 bases in the middle. Germline CDR1 reads DFQATT; CDR2 reads SNEGSKA (reference sequence). The CDR3 totals 13 residues.